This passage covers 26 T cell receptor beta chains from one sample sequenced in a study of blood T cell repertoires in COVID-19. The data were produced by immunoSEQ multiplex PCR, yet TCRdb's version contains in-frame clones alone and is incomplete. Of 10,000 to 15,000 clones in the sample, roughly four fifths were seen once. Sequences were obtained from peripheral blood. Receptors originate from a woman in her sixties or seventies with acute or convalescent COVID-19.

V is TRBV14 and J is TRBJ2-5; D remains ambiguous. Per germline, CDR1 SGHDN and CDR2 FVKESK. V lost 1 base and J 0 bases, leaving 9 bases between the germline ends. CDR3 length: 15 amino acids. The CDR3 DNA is TGTGCCAGCAGCCAAGTGGGCTGGTACCAAGAGACCCAGTACTTC. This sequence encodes CASSQVGWYQETQYF.

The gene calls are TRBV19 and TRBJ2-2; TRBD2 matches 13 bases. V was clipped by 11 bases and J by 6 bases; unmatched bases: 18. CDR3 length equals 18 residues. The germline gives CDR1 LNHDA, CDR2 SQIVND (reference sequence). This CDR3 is CAARGLAGADGRSGELFF. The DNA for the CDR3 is TGTGCCGCGAGAGGACTAGCGGGGGCAGACGGTAGATCCGGGGAGCTGTTTTTT.

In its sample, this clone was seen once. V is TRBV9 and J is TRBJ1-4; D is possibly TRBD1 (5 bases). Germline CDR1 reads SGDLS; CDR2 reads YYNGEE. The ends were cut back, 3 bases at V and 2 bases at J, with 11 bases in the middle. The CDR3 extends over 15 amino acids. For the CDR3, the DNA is TGTGCCAGCAGCGCCTTTCCAGGGACTAATGAAAAACTGTTTTTT. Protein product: CASSAFPGTNEKLFF.

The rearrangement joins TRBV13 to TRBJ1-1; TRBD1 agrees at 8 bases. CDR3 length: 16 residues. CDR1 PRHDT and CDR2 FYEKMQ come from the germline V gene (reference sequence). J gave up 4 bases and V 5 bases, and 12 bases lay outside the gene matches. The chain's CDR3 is CASSLRTGRWFTEAFF. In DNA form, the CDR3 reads TGTGCCAGCAGCCTTCGGACAGGGAGGTGGTTCACTGAAGCTTTCTTT.

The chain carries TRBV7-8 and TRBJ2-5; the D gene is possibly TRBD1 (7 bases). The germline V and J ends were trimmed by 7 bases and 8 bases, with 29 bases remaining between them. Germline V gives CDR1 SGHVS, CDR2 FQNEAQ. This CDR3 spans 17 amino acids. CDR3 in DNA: TGTGCCAGCAAAGGATCCCCGGGAGACAGGGTCTGGAGCACCCAGTACTTC. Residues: CASKGSPGDRVWSTQYF.

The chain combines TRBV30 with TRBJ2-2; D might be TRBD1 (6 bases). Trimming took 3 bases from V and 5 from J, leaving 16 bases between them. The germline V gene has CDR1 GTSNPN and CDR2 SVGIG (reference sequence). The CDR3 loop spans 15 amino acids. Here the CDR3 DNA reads TGTGCCTGGAGATTCACCGCCACAGGGACCGGGGAGCTGTTTTTT. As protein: CAWRFTATGTGELFF.

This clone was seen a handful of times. The DNA of the CDR3 is TGCGCCAGCAGCTTGGAGGGCAGACACGGGGACGAGCAGTACTTC. It translates to CASSLEGRHGDEQYF. This chain connects TRBV5-1 to TRBJ2-7, with D perhaps matching TRBD2 (5 bases). This CDR3 comprises 15 residues. Deletions cut 0 bases from V and 5 bases from J, with 15 bases between. The germline V gene encodes CDR1 SGHRS and CDR2 YFSETQ.

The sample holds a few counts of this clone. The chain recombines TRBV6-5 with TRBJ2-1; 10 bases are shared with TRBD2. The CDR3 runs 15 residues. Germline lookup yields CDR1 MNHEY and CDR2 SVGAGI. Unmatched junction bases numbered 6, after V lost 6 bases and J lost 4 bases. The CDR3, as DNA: TGTGCCAGCAGGCTAGCGGGGGCCTCGTACAATGAGCAGTTCTTC. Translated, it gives CASRLAGASYNEQFF.

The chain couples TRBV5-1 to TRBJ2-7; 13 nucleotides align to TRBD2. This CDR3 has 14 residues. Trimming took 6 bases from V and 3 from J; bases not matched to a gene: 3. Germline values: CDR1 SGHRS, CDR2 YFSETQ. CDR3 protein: CASTRTSGGYEQYF. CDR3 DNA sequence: TGCGCCAGCACTCGGACTAGCGGGGGCTACGAGCAGTACTTC.

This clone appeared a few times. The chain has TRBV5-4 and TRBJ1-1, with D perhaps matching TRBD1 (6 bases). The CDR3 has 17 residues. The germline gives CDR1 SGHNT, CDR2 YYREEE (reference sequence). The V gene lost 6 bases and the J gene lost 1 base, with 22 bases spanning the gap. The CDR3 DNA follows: TGTGCCAGCACGAACTCCCCCGGGACATACCCGAACACTGAAGCTTTCTTT. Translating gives CASTNSPGTYPNTEAFF.

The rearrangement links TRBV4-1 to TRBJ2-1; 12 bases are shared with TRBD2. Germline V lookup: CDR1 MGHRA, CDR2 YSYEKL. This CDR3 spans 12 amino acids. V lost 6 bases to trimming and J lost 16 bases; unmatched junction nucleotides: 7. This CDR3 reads CASRLAGGTYFF. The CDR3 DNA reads TGCGCCAGCAGGCTAGCGGGGGGGACATACTTCTTC.

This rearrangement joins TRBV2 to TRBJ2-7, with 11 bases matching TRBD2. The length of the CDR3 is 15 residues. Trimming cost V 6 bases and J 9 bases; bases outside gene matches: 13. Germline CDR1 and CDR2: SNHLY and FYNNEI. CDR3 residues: CASRGLLAGAVGQYF. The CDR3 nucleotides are TGTGCCAGCAGGGGATTACTAGCGGGGGCCGTGGGGCAGTACTTC.

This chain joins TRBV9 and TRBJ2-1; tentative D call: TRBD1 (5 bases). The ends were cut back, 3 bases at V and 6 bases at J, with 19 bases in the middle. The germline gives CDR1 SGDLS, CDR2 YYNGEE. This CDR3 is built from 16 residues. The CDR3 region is CASSGDLARVGNEQFF. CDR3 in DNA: TGTGCCAGCAGCGGTGACCTTGCCAGGGTAGGCAATGAGCAGTTCTTC.

The CDR3 region is CASSQREPTKRANEKLFF. For the CDR3, the DNA is TGTGCCAGCAGTCAACGGGAGCCCACAAAAAGGGCTAATGAAAAACTGTTTTTT. The chain couples TRBV5-4 to TRBJ1-4; D is undetermined. CDR1 and CDR2 from the germline V gene are SGHNT and YYREEE (reference sequence). This CDR3 has 18 amino acids. Trimming took off 5 bases at V and 3 bases at J, with 23 bases between the two ends.

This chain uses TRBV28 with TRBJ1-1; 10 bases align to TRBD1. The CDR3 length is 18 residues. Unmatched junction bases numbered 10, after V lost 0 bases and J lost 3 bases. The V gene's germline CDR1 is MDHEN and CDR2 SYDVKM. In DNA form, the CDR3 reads TGTGCCAGCAGTTTATGGGCTAGGGTGGACAGGGGGGACACTGAAGCTTTCTTT. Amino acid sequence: CASSLWARVDRGDTEAFF. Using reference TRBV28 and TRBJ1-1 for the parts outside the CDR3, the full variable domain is DVKVTQSSRYLVKRTGEKVFLECVQDMDHENMFWYRQDPGLGLRLIYFSYDVKMKEKGDIPEGYSVSREKKERFSLILESASTNQTSMYLCASSLWARVDRGDTEAFFGQGTRLTVV.

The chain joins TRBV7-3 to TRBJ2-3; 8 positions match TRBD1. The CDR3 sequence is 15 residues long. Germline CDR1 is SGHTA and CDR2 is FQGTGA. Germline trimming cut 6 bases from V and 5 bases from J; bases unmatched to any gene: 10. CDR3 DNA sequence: TGTGCCAGCAGTCCCGGACAGGGCCAAAGAGATACGCAGTATTTT. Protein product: CASSPGQGQRDTQYF.

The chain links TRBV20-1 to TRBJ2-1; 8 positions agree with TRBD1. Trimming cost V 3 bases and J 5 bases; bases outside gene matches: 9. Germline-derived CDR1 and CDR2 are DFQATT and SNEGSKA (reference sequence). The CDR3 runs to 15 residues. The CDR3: CSASRVDRADNEQFF. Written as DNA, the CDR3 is TGCAGTGCTAGTAGAGTGGACAGGGCTGACAATGAGCAGTTCTTC.

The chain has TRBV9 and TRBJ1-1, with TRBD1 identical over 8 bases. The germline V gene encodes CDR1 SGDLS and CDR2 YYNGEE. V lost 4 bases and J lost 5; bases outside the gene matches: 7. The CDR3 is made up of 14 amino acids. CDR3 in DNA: TGTGCCAGCAGCCCCAGACAGGGGATGACTGAAGCTTTCTTT. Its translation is CASSPRQGMTEAFF.

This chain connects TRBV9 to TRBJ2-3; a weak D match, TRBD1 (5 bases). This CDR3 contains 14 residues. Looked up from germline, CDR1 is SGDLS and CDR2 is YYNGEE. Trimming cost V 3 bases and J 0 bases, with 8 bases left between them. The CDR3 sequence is CASSDKGSTDTQYF. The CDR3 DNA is TGTGCCAGCAGCGACAAGGGGAGCACAGATACGCAGTATTTT.

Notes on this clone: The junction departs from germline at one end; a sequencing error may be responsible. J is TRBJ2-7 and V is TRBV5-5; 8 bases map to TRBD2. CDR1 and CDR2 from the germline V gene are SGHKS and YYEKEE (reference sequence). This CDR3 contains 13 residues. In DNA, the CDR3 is TGTGCCAGCAGCTTGTTCGGGGGGGGACCGACCGGCTTC. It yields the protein CASSLFGGGPTGF.

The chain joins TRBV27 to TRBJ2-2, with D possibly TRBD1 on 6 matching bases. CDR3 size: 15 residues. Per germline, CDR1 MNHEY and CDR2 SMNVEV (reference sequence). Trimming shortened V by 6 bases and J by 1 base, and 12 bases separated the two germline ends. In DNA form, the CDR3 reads TGTGCCAGCAGCGATCGGGACAAGAACACCGGGGAGCTGTTTTTT. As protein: CASSDRDKNTGELFF.

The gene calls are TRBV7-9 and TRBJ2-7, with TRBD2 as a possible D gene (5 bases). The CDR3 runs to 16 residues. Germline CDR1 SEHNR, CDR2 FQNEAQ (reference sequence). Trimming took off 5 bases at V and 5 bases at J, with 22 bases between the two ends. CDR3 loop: CASSPPGGRAAHEQYF. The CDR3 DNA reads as TGTGCCAGCAGCCCCCCTGGAGGAAGGGCGGCCCACGAGCAGTACTTC.

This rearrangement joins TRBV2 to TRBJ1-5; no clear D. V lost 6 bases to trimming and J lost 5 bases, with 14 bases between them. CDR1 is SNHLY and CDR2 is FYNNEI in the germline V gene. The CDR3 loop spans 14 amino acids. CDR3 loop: CASRLGYDYQPQHF. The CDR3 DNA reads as TGTGCCAGCAGGTTGGGTTACGACTATCAGCCCCAGCATTTT.

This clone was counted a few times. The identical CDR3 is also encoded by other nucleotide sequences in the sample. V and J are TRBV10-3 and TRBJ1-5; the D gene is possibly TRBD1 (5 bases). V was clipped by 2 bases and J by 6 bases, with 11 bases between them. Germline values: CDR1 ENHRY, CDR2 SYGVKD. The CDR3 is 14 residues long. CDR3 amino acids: CAISESQGGQPQHF. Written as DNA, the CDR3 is TGTGCCATCAGTGAGAGCCAGGGTGGTCAGCCCCAGCATTTT.

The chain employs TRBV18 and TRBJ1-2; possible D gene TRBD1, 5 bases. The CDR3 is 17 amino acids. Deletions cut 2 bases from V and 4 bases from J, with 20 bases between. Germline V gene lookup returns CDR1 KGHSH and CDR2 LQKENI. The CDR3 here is CASSPNPDGGRIYGYTF. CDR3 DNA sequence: TGTGCCAGCTCACCAAATCCAGACGGGGGTCGTATCTATGGCTACACCTTC.

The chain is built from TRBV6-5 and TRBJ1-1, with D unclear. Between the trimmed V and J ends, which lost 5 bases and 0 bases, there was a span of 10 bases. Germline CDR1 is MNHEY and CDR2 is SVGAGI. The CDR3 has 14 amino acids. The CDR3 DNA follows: TGTGCCAGCAGTCACCAGGAAATGAACACTGAAGCTTTCTTT. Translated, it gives CASSHQEMNTEAFF.